This T cell receptor beta chain was retrieved from a study of T cells in Graves' hyperthyroidism and ophthalmopathy. Study background: Peripheral blood was acquired at first diagnosis, ahead of any therapy whatsoever.

General study results and limits: The model identified upcoming ophthalmopathy a median approximately 6.4 months ahead of onset. Most thyroid clonotypes with frequency above 0.001 were detected in blood.

The investigators amplified TCR beta CDR3 regions from RNA transcripts. HTBI primers were the set used in a first-round RT-PCR of the TCR CDR3. Each CDR3 protein is one row after TCRdb ran MiXCR on the multiplex PCR reads. The table includes 600,000 or so distinct CDR3 sequences, about 14% detected once. The diagnoses drew upon clinical symptoms, serum thyroxine and TRAb, thyroid ultrasound and orbital computed tomography. The CDR3 is 17 amino acids. The germline gives CDR1 SGHTA, CDR2 FQGNSA. As regards this clonotype: Its antigen is currently unknown. This may come from a read error, since a much larger clone is one base off.

The chain carries TRBV7-2 and TRBJ1-1, with a weak D call TRBD1 (5 bases). This TCR was sampled from a woman aged 18-29 years with Graves' ophthalmopathy. The source material was blood. Here the CDR3 DNA reads TGTGCCAGCGGCTTAGCGAATGATTATGCAGGGAAGACTGAAGCTTTCTTT. It yields the protein CASGLANDYAGKTEAFF.